This T cell receptor beta chain was identified during a study of T cell responses to AZD1222 COVID-19 vaccine. Study results and caveats: The donor cohort was predominantly white British with a female majority, and clonal diversity may have been underestimated. AZD1222 recipients seropositive at baseline numbered only five to seven. Without day 14 samples, only post-peak T cell repertoires were studied.

As for this clone: Antigen specificity is unknown.

Profiling relied on immunoSEQ multiplex PCR, and the TCRdb table lists in-frame clones only, not all of them. The sample consists of approximately 96,000 clones, around 84% of them appearing once. Material: peripheral blood, obtained 28 days after the second AZD1222 dose. The TCR was taken from an adult who received the AZD1222 COVID-19 vaccine.

CDR3 DNA sequence: TGTGCCAGCAGCCAAGAGGGTCTCAAAAACATTCAGTACTTC. This codes for CASSQEGLKNIQYF. The gene calls are TRBV3-1 (or the pseudogene TRBV3-2) and TRBJ2-4; no clear D. Trimming pared 0 bases from V and 3 bases from J, leaving 6 bases between. The CDR3 is 14 residues long. The germline CDR1 and CDR2 sequences are LGHDT and YNNKEL (reference sequence).